This T cell receptor beta chain was sequenced for a study of blood T cell repertoires in COVID-19 (dated by TCRdb to between 2020 and 2021). Background for the entire study: The collaborator samples originated in the United States, Italy and Spain and spanned the acute and convalescent phases of COVID-19. The material from the prospective study consisted of cDNA or gDNA derived from T cells, B-cell-depleted T cells, or PBMCs. The dataset comprised deeply sampled blood TCRbeta repertoires from subjects exposed to, actively infected with, or recovered from COVID-19. A freely available public database, intended as a resource for researchers studying the immune response to SARS-CoV-2, is where the repertoires were released. Samples came from the ongoing ImmuneRACE study (first 160 participants) plus 1,254 subjects from 6 global collaborators. The sample metadata nearly always contained a de-identified subject ID, COVID-19 status, age in years and sex. HLA class I and class II types, where available, came from metadata supplied by the sample provider rather than from assay-based typing. Broader findings and caveats from the paper: Clinical and demographic metadata were provided uncurated, with the amount varying by source and participant.

TCRbeta CDR3 regions were amplified from genomic DNA using the immunoSEQ Assay, a bias-controlled multiplex PCR. As for how the authors treated the data: Within the assay, amplification of reference gene primers was used to estimate how many nucleated cells each sample contained. Sequence reads were collapsed and filtered to measure the absolute abundance of every unique TCRbeta CDR3 rearrangement. Productive Simpson clonality was computed per sample as the square root of Simpson's diversity index over productive rearrangements. The table was pulled from immuneACCESS by TCRdb, which kept in-frame rearrangements only. Such tables lose some clones; where checked, under half of the loss comes from unresolved V genes, and the rest has no known cause. The V and J calls and the clone size are those of that table, but D and trimming were determined from the DNA. This sample is represented by under 250,000 clones; 82% of them were singletons. The ten most abundant clones make up 3% to 4% of the sample.

In the prospective study, participants were roughly 18 to 95 years old, resided in about two dozen geographic areas of the United States, and were enrolled through a virtual design. Cohort assignment in the prospective study relied on participant-reported clinical history from a screening survey and a study questionnaire. ImmuneRACE Cohort 3 recovered participants were defined by two consecutive negative NP/OP PCR tests, healthcare professional clearance, or symptom resolution. In the prospective study, whole blood, serum and a nasopharyngeal or oropharyngeal swab were collected from each participant by mobile phlebotomists. Participants in the prospective study had the option to provide additional blood draws and questionnaires over a roughly 2-month period. Prospective study blood samples were shipped either frozen or at room temperature before DNA extraction. Trimming leaves V shorter by 0 bases and J shorter by 9 bases, with the junction holding 8 bases beyond the gene matches. For CDR1 and CDR2, the germline V gene lists SGHRS and YFSETQ. The CDR3 covers 16 residues, taking in both the cysteine and the phenylalanine. Solely the CDR3 DNA is kept, with 48 bases framed from the first base.

With regard to this clone: Its cognate antigen has yet to be identified. No much larger clone is present one base from it, and per-base qualities are unavailable.

The sequence is built from TRBV5-1 and TRBJ1-6, and 8 junction bases match TRBD1. This clonotype was obtained from a woman aged 55-69 years who had recovered from COVID-19. Source material: PBMCs or T cells enriched from blood (not recorded which). CDR3 sequence: CASSLGGGQDPSPLHF. The nucleotides read TGCGCCAGCAGCTTGGGTGGGGGACAGGACCCTTCACCCCTCCACTTT.